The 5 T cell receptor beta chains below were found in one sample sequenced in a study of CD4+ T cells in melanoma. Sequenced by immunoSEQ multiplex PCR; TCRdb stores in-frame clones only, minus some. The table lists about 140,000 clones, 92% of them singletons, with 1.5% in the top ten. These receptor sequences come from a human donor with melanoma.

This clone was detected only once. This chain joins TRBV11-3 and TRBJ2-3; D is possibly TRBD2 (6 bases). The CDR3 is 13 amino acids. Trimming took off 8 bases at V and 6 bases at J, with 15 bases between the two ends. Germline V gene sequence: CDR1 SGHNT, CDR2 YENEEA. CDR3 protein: CASGRDAGDTQYF. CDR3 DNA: TGTGCCAGCGGACGGGACGCGGGGGATACGCAGTATTTT.

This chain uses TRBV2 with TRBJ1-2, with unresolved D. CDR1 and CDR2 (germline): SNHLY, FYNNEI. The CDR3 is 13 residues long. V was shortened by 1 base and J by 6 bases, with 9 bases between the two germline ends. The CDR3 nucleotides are TGTGCCAGCAGTGAAGGGAGCGGGAATGGCTACACCTTC. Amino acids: CASSEGSGNGYTF.

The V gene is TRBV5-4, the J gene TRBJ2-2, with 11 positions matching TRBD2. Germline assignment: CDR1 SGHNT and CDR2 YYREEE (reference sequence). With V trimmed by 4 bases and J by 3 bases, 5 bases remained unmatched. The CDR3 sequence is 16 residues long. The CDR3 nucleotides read TGTGCCAGCAGCCTGGGACTAGCGGCAGACACCGGGGAGCTGTTTTTT. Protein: CASSLGLAADTGELFF.

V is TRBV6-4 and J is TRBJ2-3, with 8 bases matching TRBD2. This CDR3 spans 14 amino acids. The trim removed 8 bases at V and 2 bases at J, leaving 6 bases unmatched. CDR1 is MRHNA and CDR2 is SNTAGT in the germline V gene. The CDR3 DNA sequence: TGTGCCAGCTCCCCAGCGGGGGACACAGATACGCAGTATTTT. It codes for CASSPAGDTDTQYF.

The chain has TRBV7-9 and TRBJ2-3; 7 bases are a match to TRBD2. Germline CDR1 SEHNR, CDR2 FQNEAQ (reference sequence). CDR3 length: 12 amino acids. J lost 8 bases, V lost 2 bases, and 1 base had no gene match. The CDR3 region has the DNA TGTGCCAGCAGCTTATGGGGGGGTACGCAGTATTTT. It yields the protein CASSLWGGTQYF.